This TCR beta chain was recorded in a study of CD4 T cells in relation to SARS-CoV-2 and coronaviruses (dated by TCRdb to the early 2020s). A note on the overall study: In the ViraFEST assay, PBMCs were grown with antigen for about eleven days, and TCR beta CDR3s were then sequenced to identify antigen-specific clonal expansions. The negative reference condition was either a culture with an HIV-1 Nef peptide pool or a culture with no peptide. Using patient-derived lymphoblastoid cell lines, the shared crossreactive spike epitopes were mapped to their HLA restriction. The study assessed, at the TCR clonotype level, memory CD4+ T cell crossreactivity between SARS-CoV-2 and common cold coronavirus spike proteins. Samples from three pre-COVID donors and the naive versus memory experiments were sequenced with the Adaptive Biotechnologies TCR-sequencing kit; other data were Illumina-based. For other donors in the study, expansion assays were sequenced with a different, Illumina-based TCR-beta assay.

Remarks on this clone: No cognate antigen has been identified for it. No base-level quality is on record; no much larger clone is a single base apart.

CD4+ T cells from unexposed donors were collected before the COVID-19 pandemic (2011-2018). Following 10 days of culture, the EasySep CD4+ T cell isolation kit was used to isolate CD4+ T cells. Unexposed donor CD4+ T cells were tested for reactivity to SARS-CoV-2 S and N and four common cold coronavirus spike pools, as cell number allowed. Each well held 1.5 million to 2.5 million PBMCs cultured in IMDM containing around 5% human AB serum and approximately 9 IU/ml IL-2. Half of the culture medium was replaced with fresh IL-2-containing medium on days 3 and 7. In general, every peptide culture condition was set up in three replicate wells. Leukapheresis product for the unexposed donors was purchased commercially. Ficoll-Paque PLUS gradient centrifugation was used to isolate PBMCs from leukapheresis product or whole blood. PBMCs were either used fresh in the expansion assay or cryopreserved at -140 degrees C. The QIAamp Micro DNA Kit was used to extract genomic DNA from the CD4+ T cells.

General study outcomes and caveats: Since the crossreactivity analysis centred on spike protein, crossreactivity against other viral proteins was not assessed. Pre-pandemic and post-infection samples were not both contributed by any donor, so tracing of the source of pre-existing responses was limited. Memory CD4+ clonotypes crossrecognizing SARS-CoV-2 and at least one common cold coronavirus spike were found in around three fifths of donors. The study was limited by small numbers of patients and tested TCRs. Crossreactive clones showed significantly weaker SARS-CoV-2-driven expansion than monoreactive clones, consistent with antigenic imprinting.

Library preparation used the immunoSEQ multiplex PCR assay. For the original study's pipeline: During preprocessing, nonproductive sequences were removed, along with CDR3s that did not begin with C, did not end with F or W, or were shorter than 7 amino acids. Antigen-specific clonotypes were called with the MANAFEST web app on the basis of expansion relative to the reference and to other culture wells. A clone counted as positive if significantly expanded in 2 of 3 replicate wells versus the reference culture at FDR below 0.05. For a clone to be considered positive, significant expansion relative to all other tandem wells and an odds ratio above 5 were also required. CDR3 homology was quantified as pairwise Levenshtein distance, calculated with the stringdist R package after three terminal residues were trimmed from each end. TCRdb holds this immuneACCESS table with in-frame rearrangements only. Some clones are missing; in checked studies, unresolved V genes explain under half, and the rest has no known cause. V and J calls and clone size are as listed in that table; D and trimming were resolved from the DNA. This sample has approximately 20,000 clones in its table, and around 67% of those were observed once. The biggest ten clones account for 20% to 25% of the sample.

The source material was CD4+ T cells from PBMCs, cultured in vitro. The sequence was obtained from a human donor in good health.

The bases are TGTGCCAGCAGTCAGACAGTCCCCAACTATGGCTACACCTTC. This encodes CASSQTVPNYGYTF. Rearrangement joined TRBV6-5 to TRBJ1-2; the D segment could be TRBD1, given 5 matching bases. Including the terminal cysteine and phenylalanine, the CDR3 comprises 14 residues. The entry retains the CDR3 DNA only, 42 bases that are in frame from base 1. Sequences MNHEY (CDR1) and SVGAGI (CDR2) are obtained from the germline V gene. V is cut by 5 bases and J by 2 bases, and the space between the germline ends is 12 bases.